The 14 T cell receptor beta chains given below trace back to one sample, sequenced in a study of OX40 agonist ivuxolimab in advanced cancers. The library was prepared using the immunoSEQ multiplex PCR assay. The table comes from immuneACCESS by way of TCRdb, which keeps in-frame sequences with V and J called. Part of the clones is missing from these tables; in studies checked, under half for an unresolved V gene and the rest for unknown reasons. The sample table holds some 76,000 clones, of which 85% were seen once. The top ten clones comprise around 2% of the sample. Sequencing used CD4+ or CD8+ T cells sorted from blood, obtained in a trial of the OX40 agonist ivuxolimab. All receptors derive from an adult with an advanced solid tumor such as melanoma, head and neck, liver or kidney cancer.

The chain couples TRBV11-2 to TRBJ1-4, with 7 bases fitting TRBD1. The CDR3 length is 13 residues. The germline V gene encodes CDR1 SGHAT and CDR2 FQNNGV. The V segment lost 2 bases and the J segment 15 bases; nucleotides outside the gene matches: 9. The CDR3 spells CASSLTRGGRVFF. CDR3 DNA sequence: TGTGCCAGCAGCTTAACCCGAGGGGGCCGGGTGTTTTTT.

This chain connects TRBV5-5 to TRBJ1-1, with no clear D. The V gene's germline CDR1 is SGHKS and CDR2 YYEKEE (reference sequence). The CDR3 totals 13 residues. Deletions cut 0 bases from V and 5 bases from J, with 8 bases between. CDR3 nucleotide sequence: TGTGCCAGCAGCTTGGTGTTCTCGACTGAAGCTTTCTTT. Amino acid sequence: CASSLVFSTEAFF.

The V and J genes are TRBV15 and TRBJ2-7, with D perhaps assigned TRBD1 or TRBD2 (5 bases each). This CDR3 has 19 residues. With 0 bases removed from V and 4 bases from J, the gap between germline ends came to 25 bases. Germline V gene data show CDR1 as LNHNV and CDR2 as YYDKDF (reference sequence). CDR3 sequence reads: CATSRDRGPYPLIEYEQYF. DNA of the CDR3: TGTGCCACCAGCAGAGATCGGGGCCCTTATCCTCTTATAGAGTACGAGCAGTACTTC.

The V call is TRBV6-1, the J call TRBJ2-3; 11 bases match TRBD2. Germline V CDR1 and CDR2: MNHNS, SASEGT. V lost 1 base to trimming and J lost 8 bases; unmatched junction nucleotides: 5. The CDR3 contains 15 residues. CDR3 residues: CASSEGPLAGATQYF. The CDR3 nucleotides read TGTGCCAGCAGTGAAGGTCCACTAGCGGGAGCTACGCAGTATTTT.

The V and J genes are TRBV19 and TRBJ2-6, with D possibly TRBD2 on 7 matching bases. This CDR3 has 16 amino acids. The germline V gene has CDR1 LNHDA and CDR2 SQIVND (reference sequence). Trimming removed 10 bases at V and 4 bases at J, with 20 bases between. In DNA form, the CDR3 reads TGTGCCACCAGTGCGGGGGCGCCCCCAGGGGCCAACGTCCTGACTTTC. This codes for CATSAGAPPGANVLTF.

The V call is TRBV9, the J call TRBJ2-3; 7 positions match TRBD2. J was trimmed by 5 bases and V by 4 bases; bases with no gene match: 10. The CDR3 is 15 amino acids. Per germline, CDR1 SGDLS and CDR2 YYNGEE. The CDR3 DNA is TGTGCCAGCAGCCCGCTACGGGGGAGGGGAGATACGCAGTATTTT. Protein sequence: CASSPLRGRGDTQYF.

The J gene is TRBJ2-3, the V gene TRBV5-1; perhaps TRBD1 as D (5 bases). V was clipped by 1 base and J by 2 bases, with 11 bases between them. Germline V gene lookup returns CDR1 SGHRS and CDR2 YFSETQ. This CDR3 has 15 residues. The CDR3 reads CASSLTGQSTDTQYF. Written as DNA, the CDR3 is TGCGCCAGCAGCTTGACTGGACAATCCACAGATACGCAGTATTTT. Looking up the rest from reference TRBV5-1 and TRBJ2-3 gives the full variable domain: KAGVTQTPRYLIKTRGQQVTLSCSPISGHRSVSWYQQTPGQGLQFLFEYFSETQRNKGNFPGRFSGRQFSNSRSEMNVSTLELGDSALYLCASSLTGQSTDTQYFGPGTRLTVL.

This clone has just one count. The chain is built from TRBV7-6 and TRBJ1-2, with 7 nucleotides matching TRBD1. V lost 5 bases to trimming and J lost 2 bases; unmatched junction nucleotides: 2. In germline, CDR1 is SGHVS, CDR2 FNYEAQ. This CDR3 contains 13 residues. Here the CDR3 DNA reads TGTGCCAGCAGCCCGACAGGGAACTATGGCTACACCTTC. Residues: CASSPTGNYGYTF.

The CDR3 coding sequence is TGTGCCAGCAGTTTAAGCAGGGCCGTGTACGAGCAGTACTTC. It is translated as CASSLSRAVYEQYF. This sequence joins TRBV27 and TRBJ2-7, with D possibly matching TRBD1 (5 bases). Germline loops: CDR1 MNHEY, CDR2 SMNVEV (reference sequence). The CDR3 consists of 14 residues. V was cut by 2 bases and J by 4 bases, with 12 bases left in between.

The chain uses TRBV28 and TRBJ2-1; 8 bases fit TRBD2. V lost 6 bases, J lost 7 bases, and 11 bases stayed unmatched. There are 15 residues in the CDR3. Per germline, CDR1 MDHEN and CDR2 SYDVKM. Here the CDR3 DNA reads TGTGCCAGCAGCAATCCGGGACTAGATGTGAATGAGCAGTTCTTC. Its protein product is CASSNPGLDVNEQFF. The entire variable domain, with the rest obtained from reference TRBV28 and TRBJ2-1, is as follows: DVKVTQSSRYLVKRTGEKVFLECVQDMDHENMFWYRQDPGLGLRLIYFSYDVKMKEKGDIPEGYSVSREKKERFSLILESASTNQTSMYLCASSNPGLDVNEQFFGPGTRLTVL.

V is TRBV5-1 and J is TRBJ2-1, with 7 bases aligning to TRBD1. Germline loops: CDR1 SGHRS, CDR2 YFSETQ. J lost 10 bases, V lost 6 bases, and 10 bases had no gene match. CDR3 length equals 13 residues. The CDR3 sequence: CASTEQGVGEQFF. The DNA for the CDR3 is TGCGCCAGCACCGAGCAGGGGGTCGGGGAGCAGTTCTTC.

This chain joins TRBV10-3 and TRBJ2-3, with 8 bases identical to TRBD1. This CDR3 is 15 amino acids long. CDR1 is ENHRY and CDR2 is SYGVKD in the germline V gene. With V trimmed by 10 bases and J by 2 bases, 11 bases remained unmatched. The CDR3 region is CATSMMTGVTDTQYF. CDR3 nucleotide sequence: TGTGCCACCAGCATGATGACAGGGGTCACAGATACGCAGTATTTT.

This clone was detected only a few times. Here the CDR3 DNA reads TGTGCCAGCAGCGTAGTGCTCGTTAGAAAGACCTATGGCTACACCTTC. As protein: CASSVVLVRKTYGYTF. The chain is built from TRBV16 and TRBJ1-2; D ambiguous. CDR3 size: 16 residues. Trimming took 5 bases from V and 4 from J, leaving 20 bases between them. Germline V lookup: CDR1 KGHSY, CDR2 FQNENV.

This clone appeared once. The CDR3, as DNA: TGTGCCAGTAGTATACAGATTAGCAATCAGCCCCAGCATTTT. This codes for CASSIQISNQPQHF. The chain has TRBV19 and TRBJ1-5, with D uncertain. The CDR3 consists of 14 residues. V lost 2 bases and J 0 bases, leaving 5 bases between the germline ends. Looked up from germline, CDR1 is LNHDA and CDR2 is SQIVND (reference sequence). The whole variable domain, filled in from reference TRBV19 and TRBJ1-5, reads DGGITQSPKYLFRKEGQNVTLSCEQNLNHDAMYWYRQDPGQGLRLIYYSQIVNDFQKGDIAEGYSVSREKKESFPLTVTSAQKNPTAFYLCASSIQISNQPQHFGDGTRLSIL.